The 20 T cell receptor gamma chains below come from one sample, sequenced in a study of γδ T cells in repeated Plasmodium falciparum infection. TCRdb re-called the multiplex PCR reads with CATT. The profile covers 20,000 to 30,000 gamma-chain clones, with 3% appearing a single time and about 30% taken by the ten largest. Vgamma9/Vdelta2+ and Vdelta2-negative gammadelta T cells were flow-sorted from PBMC for bulk sequencing. Sequencing was done on a sample of gamma-delta T cells from blood. All receptors come from a pool of human donors (malaria-infected and uninfected, not separated).

Turning to this clone: A far larger clone is just one base off, so this is likely a read error. The same CDR3 also results from other DNA sequences found in this sample. The gene calls are TRGV9 and TRGJP. TCRdb is silent on the J gene; assignment here came from matching the DNA to germline. The CDR3 is made up of 17 amino acids. From germline, CDR1 is GITISATS and CDR2 ISYDGTV (reference sequence). The CDR3 spells CALWEERGELGKKIKVF. The CDR3 coding sequence is TGTGCCTTGTGGGAGGAGAGGGGAGAGTTGGGCAAAAAGATCAAGGTATTT.

The gene calls are TRGV8 and TRGJP2. Here the J gene was assigned by germline matching of the DNA, as TCRdb has none. Germline CDR1 reads VENAVY; CDR2 reads YDSYNSRV. After removal of 4 bases from V and 2 bases from J, the junction contained 10 bases not matched to a gene. The CDR3 is made up of 16 amino acids. CDR3 region: CATWDVGLSSDWIKTF. The CDR3 nucleotides are TGTGCCACCTGGGACGTGGGTCTAAGTAGTGATTGGATCAAGACGTTT.

This clone was observed many times. Other DNA sequences in this specimen translate into the identical CDR3. The rearrangement links TRGV3 to TRGJ1 or TRGJ2. The CDR3 covers 13 residues. V gave up 0 bases and J gave up 6 bases; unmatched junction bases: 5. Germline assignment: CDR1 VTNTFY and CDR2 YDVSTARD (reference sequence). The CDR3 region is CATWDRPGYKKLF. The CDR3 nucleotides read TGTGCCACCTGGGACAGGCCCGGTTATAAGAAACTCTTT.

This clone was counted ten times or more. TCRdb shows a much larger clone's protein in place of this DNA's translation, and the two differ at residue 14, likely through a read error; the protein shown is translated from the DNA. The chain carries TRGV9 and TRGJP1. As TCRdb names no J gene, one was assigned here on the basis of a DNA match to germline. The CDR3 has 15 amino acids. V gave up 3 bases and J gave up 15 bases; unmatched junction bases: 19. Germline CDR1 reads GITISATS; CDR2 reads ISYDGTV (reference sequence). CDR3 amino acids: CALWELKLGKKIKIF. DNA for the CDR3: TGTGCCTTGTGGGAGTTAAAGTTGGGCAAAAAAATCAAGATATTT.

A few counts support this clone. A read error is the likely source, as a far larger clone sits one nucleotide away. Other DNA sequences in the same sample also yield this CDR3. The rearrangement links TRGV9 to TRGJP2. TCRdb records no J gene; here it was assigned by comparing the DNA to germline. The CDR3 contains 11 residues. CDR1 and CDR2 (germline): GITISATS, ISYDGTV (reference sequence). V shed 4 bases and J 12 bases; nucleotides not matched to a gene: 5. This CDR3 reads CALWEGRIKTF. CDR3 bases: TGTGCCTTGTGGGAAGGTCGGATCAAGACGTTT.

This clone was found many times. The TCRdb protein comes from a much larger clone and disagrees with this DNA's translation at residue 7, likely due to a read error; the protein given here is derived from the DNA. This chain joins TRGV9 and TRGJ1 or TRGJ2. V trimming: 3 bases; J trimming: 3 bases; junction bases outside the gene matches: 11. Per the germline V gene, CDR1 is GITISATS and CDR2 is ISYDGTV (reference sequence). The CDR3 runs to 15 residues. In DNA form, the CDR3 reads TGTGCCTTGTGGGAGTCCTCGGAGGTTTATTATAAGAAACTCTTT. Encoded protein: CALWESSEVYYKKLF.

By sample share, this clone is medium-sized (0.01 to 0.1%). This may stem from a read error, because a much larger clone lies one nucleotide away. This specimen includes other DNA sequences encoding the same CDR3. The genes are TRGV9 and TRGJ1 or TRGJ2. V lost 4 bases, J lost 3 bases, and 3 bases stayed unmatched. The CDR3 is 12 amino acids. Looked up from germline, CDR1 is GITISATS and CDR2 is ISYDGTV (reference sequence). The CDR3 DNA reads as TGTGCCTTGTGGGAAGGTTATTATAAGAAACTCTTT. Its translation is CALWEGYYKKLF.

Points on this clone: Since a far larger clone is one base different, this is likely a read error. Because the CDR3's place on the DNA is in doubt, the DNA is left out and the CDR3 is given as listed by TCRdb. Additional DNA sequences in this sample encode the identical CDR3. No call exists for the J gene, whereas the V gene is TRGV9. Both ends counted, the CDR3 spans 33 residues. CDR1 and CDR2 from the germline V gene are GITISATS and ISYDGTV (reference sequence). The CDR3 loop is CALWEVQTIIIRNSLAVEQHLLSQVSIGRIQHF.

This clone was counted only a few times. V and J are TRGV4 and TRGJ1 or TRGJ2. The J gene is absent in TCRdb and was assigned here via DNA matching to germline. Trimming at V came to 6 bases and at J to 4 bases, leaving 12 bases not matched to a gene. CDR1 and CDR2 (germline): EGSTGY, YDSYTSSV. The CDR3 length is 14 residues. In DNA, the CDR3 is TGTGCCACCTGGATGGGCCGGACGTATTATAAGAAACTCTTT. Translation: CATWMGRTYYKKLF.

This clone was seen a few times. TCRdb has a much larger clone's protein, which differs at residue 9 from the translation of this DNA, likely because of a read error; what is shown is the protein translated from the DNA. V is TRGV3 and J is TRGJP2. TCRdb gives no J gene; it was assigned here by matching the DNA to germline. There are 17 residues in the CDR3. The trim removed 0 bases at V and 6 bases at J, leaving 13 bases unmatched. Germline CDR1 VTNTFY, CDR2 YDVSTARD (reference sequence). The CDR3 bases are TGTGCCACCTGGGACAGGCCGTCTACTCCCCGTGATTGGATCAAGACGTTT. It codes for CATWDRPSTPRDWIKTF.

Turning to this clone: This sequence is one base from a far larger clone and is likely a read error. Other DNA sequences from this sample encode an identical CDR3 as well. The chain carries TRGV9 and TRGJP. Germline matching of the DNA provided the J gene here, since TCRdb leaves it blank. The CDR3 extends over 18 amino acids. CDR1 is GITISATS and CDR2 is ISYDGTV in the germline V gene (reference sequence). Here the CDR3 reads CALWEVIRQELGKKIKVF. The CDR3 nucleotides are TGTGCCTTGTGGGAGGTTATTCGGCAAGAGCTGGGCAAAAAAATCAAGGTATTT.

Concerning this clone itself: TCRdb assigns this DNA the protein of a much larger clone, which departs from its translation at residue 9; this likely reflects a read error, and the protein shown comes from translating the DNA. The chain carries TRGV3 and TRGJP2. The J gene was not available in TCRdb and was assigned here by matching the DNA to germline segments. Germline lookup yields CDR1 VTNTFY and CDR2 YDVSTARD (reference sequence). This CDR3 is built from 14 residues. CDR3 nucleotide sequence: TGTGCCACCTGGGACAGGGGTAGTGGTTGGATCAAGACGTTT. Its protein product is CATWDRGSGWIKTF.

This clone came up many times. TCRdb's protein, taken from a much larger clone, differs from this DNA's translation at residue 10, likely owing to a read error; the protein displayed comes from the DNA. V gene TRGV9 combines with J gene TRGJP. From germline, CDR1 is GITISATS and CDR2 ISYDGTV (reference sequence). The CDR3 has 16 residues. CDR3 in amino acids: CALWEYQELDKKIKVF. The CDR3, as DNA: TGTGCCTTGTGGGAGTATCAAGAGTTGGACAAAAAAATCAAGGTATTT.

This clone has just a few counts. Since a far larger clone is one base different, this is likely a read error. The DNA is left out, because the CDR3 cannot be placed on it with certainty; the CDR3 is given as TCRdb lists it. Other DNA sequences in the same sample also yield this CDR3. The V segment is TRGV9, and no J call was made. Germline V gene lookup returns CDR1 GITISATS and CDR2 ISYDGTV (reference sequence). The CDR3 is 33 residues long, counting both termini. CDR3 sequence reads: CALWEVLLIGIRNSLAVEQHWLSQVSIGRIQHF.

This clone was detected only a few times. The protein recorded in TCRdb matches a much larger clone and deviates from this DNA's translation at residue 10, suggesting a read error; the protein here is obtained by translating the DNA. The chain is built from TRGV9 and TRGJP. As TCRdb names no J gene, one was assigned here on the basis of a DNA match to germline. Germline V gives CDR1 GITISATS, CDR2 ISYDGTV (reference sequence). This CDR3 region has 17 residues. CDR3 amino acids: CALWEERGESGKKIKVF. As DNA, the CDR3 is TGTGCCTTGTGGGAGGAGAGGGGAGAGTCGGGCAAAAAAATCAAGGTATTT.

This clone was counted ten times or more. One base separates it from a far larger clone, so it is likely a read error. The same CDR3 arises from other DNA sequences in this sample as well. The chain combines TRGV4 with TRGJP2. In the absence of a J gene in TCRdb, the DNA was matched to germline to assign it here. The CDR3 sequence is 17 residues long. V gave up 4 bases and J gave up 6 bases; unmatched junction bases: 17. Germline V gene sequence: CDR1 EGSTGY, CDR2 YDSYTSSV. CDR3 in amino acids: CATWDGLVGEGDWIKTF. CDR3 in DNA: TGTGCCACCTGGGACGGCCTTGTGGGGGAGGGTGATTGGATCAAGACGTTT.

In regard to this clone: TCRdb's protein for this DNA is that of a much larger clone and differs from the translation at residue 5, likely a read error; the protein shown is the DNA translation. The chain employs TRGV9 and TRGJP. TCRdb records no J gene; here it was assigned by comparing the DNA to germline. Germline V gives CDR1 GITISATS, CDR2 ISYDGTV (reference sequence). This CDR3 region has 17 residues. The CDR3 region has the DNA TGTGCCTTGTGGGGGGTGCAGAGAGAGTTGGGCAAAAAAATCAAGGTATTT. This sequence encodes CALWGVQRELGKKIKVF.

This clone was counted many times. A far larger clone is only one base removed, so a read error is likely. This sample includes further DNA sequences coding for the same CDR3. V usage is TRGV9 and J usage is TRGJ1 or TRGJ2. The J gene was not available in TCRdb and was assigned here by matching the DNA to germline segments. Germline lookup yields CDR1 GITISATS and CDR2 ISYDGTV (reference sequence). CDR3 length equals 14 residues. CDR3 sequence (DNA): TGTGCCCTGTGGGAGGTGCGGGGTTATTATAAGAAACTCTTT. It yields the protein CALWEVRGYYKKLF.

This clone was detected only a few times. TCRdb's entry gives the protein of a much larger clone, which mismatches this DNA's translation at residue 4, likely from a read error; the protein reported here is translated from the DNA. V usage is TRGV4 and J usage is TRGJ1 or TRGJ2. TCRdb leaves out the J gene; it was filled in here by matching the DNA to germline. This CDR3 region has 13 residues. Germline V gene sequence: CDR1 EGSTGY, CDR2 YDSYTSSV. The DNA for the CDR3 is TGTGCCACCCGGGATGCCCCCCGTTATAAGAAACTCTTT. It is translated as CATRDAPRYKKLF.

This clone was picked up many times. The genes are TRGV5 and TRGJ1 or TRGJ2. TCRdb carries no J gene annotation; the J gene was assigned here by matching the DNA with germline. Germline V gives CDR1 VINAFY, CDR2 YDVSNSKD. The trim removed 4 bases at V and 4 bases at J, leaving 7 bases unmatched. The CDR3 extends over 13 amino acids. The CDR3 bases are TGTGCCACCTGGGATTCTTCATATTATAAGAAACTCTTT. This codes for CATWDSSYYKKLF.